The rows below give T cell receptor beta chains drawn from one sample of a study of metastatic and nonmetastatic thyroid tumors. TCRdb reprocessed the PCR reads using MiXCR. The sample yields around 13,000 clones, about a quarter seen once. Sequencing was done on a sample of blood. The origin of the receptors is a female donor with papillary thyroid cancer or a benign thyroid nodule (not recorded which). Some clones in this sample may be carry-over from other donors' samples. CDR3s include the opening cysteine and the closing phenylalanine or tryptophan. Each record gives: CDR3 length, J gene, clone size, V gene, D gene, CDR3 protein, CDR3 DNA. D genes are given only for firm matches. Some rows mark clone size as missing; the rest say once, few, many or name a class of expanded clone.

CDR3 length: 17; J gene: TRBJ2-5; clone size: many; V gene: TRBV4-2; D gene: TRBD2; CDR3 protein: CASSQASGGAREETQYF; CDR3 DNA: TGTGCCAGCAGCCAGGCTAGCGGGGGGGCCAGGGAAGAGACCCAGTACTTC
CDR3 length: 20; J gene: TRBJ2-5; clone size: NA; V gene: TRBV6-2/TRBV6-3; D gene: TRBD2; CDR3 protein: CASSYTRIGTSGGIQETQYF; CDR3 DNA: TGTGCCAGCAGTTACACCCGTATTGGGACTAGCGGGGGGATTCAAGAGACCCAGTACTTC
CDR3 length: 16; J gene: TRBJ1-2; clone size: few; V gene: TRBV2; D gene: NA; CDR3 protein: CASSRGLQFTNYGYTF; CDR3 DNA: TGTGCCAGCAGTCGAGGCTTACAGTTTACTAACTATGGCTACACCTTC
CDR3 length: 15; J gene: TRBJ2-5; clone size: few; V gene: TRBV15; D gene: TRBD2; CDR3 protein: CATSPSGGGGETQYF; CDR3 DNA: TGTGCCACCAGCCCTTCGGGAGGGGGGGGAGAGACCCAGTACTTC
CDR3 length: 17; J gene: TRBJ2-7; clone size: many; V gene: TRBV5-1; D gene: TRBD1; CDR3 protein: CASSLSPTGGRTYEQYF; CDR3 DNA: TGCGCCAGCAGCTTGAGCCCGACAGGGGGCCGAACCTACGAGCAGTACTTC
CDR3 length: 14; J gene: TRBJ2-3; clone size: many; V gene: TRBV11-3; D gene: TRBD1; CDR3 protein: CASRTGGMTDTQYF; CDR3 DNA: TGTGCCTCCAGGACAGGGGGCATGACAGATACGCAGTATTTT
CDR3 length: 16; J gene: TRBJ2-2; clone size: many; V gene: TRBV7-8; D gene: TRBD2; CDR3 protein: CASSLDGGGAPGELFF; CDR3 DNA: TGTGCCAGCAGCTTAGATGGCGGGGGGGCCCCAGGGGAGCTGTTCTTT
CDR3 length: 14; J gene: TRBJ2-5; clone size: many; V gene: TRBV5-1; D gene: TRBD1; CDR3 protein: CASSPGQGGETQYF; CDR3 DNA: TGCGCCAGCAGCCCGGGACAGGGTGGCGAGACCCAGTACTTC
CDR3 length: 15; J gene: TRBJ2-1; clone size: many; V gene: TRBV12-3/TRBV12-4; D gene: NA; CDR3 protein: CASSLTTTSYNEQFF; CDR3 DNA: TGTGCCAGCAGCCTGACTACCACTTCCTACAATGAGCAGTTCTTC
CDR3 length: 13; J gene: TRBJ1-6; clone size: many; V gene: TRBV14; D gene: TRBD1; CDR3 protein: CASSLTGDSPLHF; CDR3 DNA: TGTGCCAGCAGCTTAACAGGGGATTCACCCCTCCACTTT
CDR3 length: 12; J gene: TRBJ2-7; clone size: NA; V gene: TRBV20-1; D gene: NA; CDR3 protein: CSAGISSYEQYF; CDR3 DNA: TGCAGTGCTGGGATCAGCTCCTACGAGCAGTACTTC
CDR3 length: 12; J gene: TRBJ2-7; clone size: medium-sized; V gene: TRBV2; D gene: NA; CDR3 protein: CASRKDRYEQYF; CDR3 DNA: TGTGCCAGCAGGAAAGACAGATACGAGCAGTACTTC
CDR3 length: 12; J gene: TRBJ1-1; clone size: many; V gene: TRBV7-8; D gene: NA; CDR3 protein: CASSPRGSEAFF; CDR3 DNA: TGTGCCAGCAGCCCGAGGGGGAGTGAAGCTTTCTTT
CDR3 length: 16; J gene: TRBJ2-1; clone size: NA; V gene: TRBV7-2; D gene: TRBD2; CDR3 protein: CASSLSGREHYNERFF; CDR3 DNA: TGTGCCAGCAGCTTATCGGGGAGGGAGCATTACAATGAGCGGTTCTTC
CDR3 length: 15; J gene: TRBJ2-6; clone size: many; V gene: TRBV14; D gene: NA; CDR3 protein: CASSFRLAGANVLTF; CDR3 DNA: TGTGCCAGCAGCTTTCGACTAGCTGGGGCCAACGTCCTGACTTTC
CDR3 length: 13; J gene: TRBJ1-5; clone size: medium-sized; V gene: TRBV20-1; D gene: NA; CDR3 protein: CSARGQPNQPQHF; CDR3 DNA: TGCAGTGCTAGAGGCCAGCCCAATCAGCCCCAGCATTTT
CDR3 length: 16; J gene: TRBJ1-5; clone size: NA; V gene: TRBV2; D gene: NA; CDR3 protein: CASRISGGNSNGPQHF; CDR3 DNA: TGTGCCAGCAGAATCTCGGGCGGGAATAGCAATGGGCCCCAGCATTTT
CDR3 length: 15; J gene: TRBJ1-1; clone size: NA; V gene: TRBV20-1; D gene: NA; CDR3 protein: CSARDVGGVNTEAFF; CDR3 DNA: TGCAGTGCTAGAGATGTTGGAGGTGTGAACACTGAAGCTTTCTTT
CDR3 length: 12; J gene: TRBJ1-5; clone size: NA; V gene: TRBV19; D gene: NA; CDR3 protein: CASRVHNKPQHF; CDR3 DNA: TGTGCCAGTCGGGTCCACAACAAGCCCCAGCATTTT
CDR3 length: 16; J gene: TRBJ2-5; clone size: many; V gene: TRBV20-1; D gene: NA; CDR3 protein: CSASLMASYLQETQYF; CDR3 DNA: TGCAGTGCTAGTTTAATGGCTAGTTACCTCCAAGAGACCCAGTACTTC
CDR3 length: 12; J gene: TRBJ1-2; clone size: NA; V gene: TRBV20-1; D gene: NA; CDR3 protein: CSASPLNYGYTF; CDR3 DNA: TGCAGTGCTAGTCCTCTCAACTATGGCTACACCTTC
CDR3 length: 15; J gene: TRBJ2-7; clone size: few; V gene: TRBV7-3; D gene: TRBD1; CDR3 protein: CASSSGQGGTYEQYF; CDR3 DNA: TGTGCCAGCAGCTCGGGACAGGGGGGAACCTACGAGCAGTACTTC
CDR3 length: 13; J gene: TRBJ1-1; clone size: medium-sized; V gene: TRBV6-1; D gene: NA; CDR3 protein: CASRPDLNTEAFF; CDR3 DNA: TGTGCCAGCAGACCGGACCTGAACACTGAAGCTTTCTTT
CDR3 length: 12; J gene: TRBJ2-7; clone size: few; V gene: TRBV12-3/TRBV12-4; D gene: NA; CDR3 protein: CASSWQGYEQYF; CDR3 DNA: TGTGCCAGCAGTTGGCAGGGCTACGAGCAGTACTTC
CDR3 length: 16; J gene: TRBJ2-5; clone size: NA; V gene: TRBV11-3; D gene: TRBD1; CDR3 protein: CASSQGRGRAQETQYF; CDR3 DNA: TGTGCCAGCAGCCAAGGCAGGGGGCGGGCACAAGAGACCCAGTACTTC
CDR3 length: 14; J gene: TRBJ2-7; clone size: medium-sized; V gene: TRBV2; D gene: NA; CDR3 protein: CAQQEGTSRDEQYF; CDR3 DNA: TGTGCCCAGCAAGAGGGGACCTCCCGTGACGAGCAGTACTTC
CDR3 length: 13; J gene: TRBJ2-5; clone size: many; V gene: TRBV9; D gene: NA; CDR3 protein: CASSRQDQETQYF; CDR3 DNA: TGTGCCAGCAGTCGACAGGACCAAGAGACCCAGTACTTC
CDR3 length: 14; J gene: TRBJ2-1; clone size: medium-sized; V gene: TRBV27; D gene: TRBD1; CDR3 protein: CASSEVTGYYEQFF; CDR3 DNA: TGTGCCAGCAGCGAAGTGACAGGGTACTATGAGCAGTTCTTC
CDR3 length: 15; J gene: TRBJ2-1; clone size: few; V gene: TRBV27; D gene: TRBD1; CDR3 protein: CASSLGTDSYNEQFF; CDR3 DNA: TGTGCCAGCAGTCTAGGGACAGATTCCTACAATGAGCAGTTCTTC
CDR3 length: 15; J gene: TRBJ2-3; clone size: NA; V gene: TRBV11-2; D gene: NA; CDR3 protein: CASSNGPRGTDTQYF; CDR3 DNA: TGCGCCAGCAGCAACGGGCCCCGAGGCACAGATACGCAGTATTTT
CDR3 length: 15; J gene: TRBJ2-7; clone size: medium-sized; V gene: TRBV7-2; D gene: NA; CDR3 protein: CASRAQGGSAYEQYF; CDR3 DNA: TGTGCCAGCAGGGCACAGGGCGGGAGTGCATACGAGCAGTACTTC
CDR3 length: 12; J gene: TRBJ2-5; clone size: many; V gene: TRBV18; D gene: NA; CDR3 protein: CASSPGRETQYF; CDR3 DNA: TGTGCCAGCTCACCAGGGCGAGAGACCCAGTACTTC